The 32 T cell receptor beta chains in this list originate from one sample, sequenced in a study of response to subunit inactivated influenza vaccine. TCRdb used MiXCR to reprocess the RT-PCR reads, holding one entry per CDR3 protein. In the table there are roughly 500,000 distinct CDR3 sequences, approximately 16% of which are singletons. Sequencing used CD4+ T cells sorted from PBMCs, obtained around 25 months after vaccination. The receptors come from a man between 50 and 75 years old who received an inactivated influenza vaccine.

This clonotype has a handful of counts. The chain couples TRBV19 to TRBJ2-2, with D hard to call. Between the trimmed V and J ends, which lost 11 bases and 0 bases, there was a span of 10 bases. The CDR3 extends over 13 amino acids. The germline gives CDR1 LNHDA, CDR2 SQIVND (reference sequence). The CDR3 region is CAATQPNTGELFF. CDR3 DNA sequence: TGTGCCGCAACCCAACCGAACACCGGGGAGCTGTTTTTT.

The chain recombines TRBV6-1 with TRBJ2-1; a weak D match, TRBD1 (5 bases). Trimming stripped 6 bases from V and 6 bases from J, with 18 bases between. CDR1 and CDR2 from the germline V gene are MNHNS and SASEGT. The CDR3 spans 15 residues. CDR3 in DNA: TGTGCCAGCAGCCCCATACCTCGACAGATCAATGAGCAGTTCTTC. It is translated as CASSPIPRQINEQFF.

This chain connects TRBV20-1 to TRBJ1-2, with D perhaps matching TRBD1 (6 bases). The CDR3 extends over 16 amino acids. Germline CDR1 reads DFQATT; CDR2 reads SNEGSKA (reference sequence). The germline V and J ends were trimmed by 6 bases and 4 bases, with 24 bases remaining between them. DNA for the CDR3: TGCAGTGCATACTTCGTCGGCGGGGGCAGCGGCTATGGCTACACCTTC. Its protein is CSAYFVGGGSGYGYTF.

The CDR3 region is CASSATGSAFF. The CDR3 DNA reads as TGTGCCAGCAGTGCCACAGGGTCAGCTTTCTTT. The chain couples TRBV25-1 to TRBJ1-1; D might be TRBD1 (6 bases). V was pared by 4 bases and J by 10 bases, with 10 bases between. CDR1 and CDR2 from the germline V gene are MGHDK and SYGVNS. The CDR3 is 11 residues long.

This clonotype has a handful of counts. The V call is TRBV7-9, the J call TRBJ2-1, with a tentative D call TRBD1 (6 bases). CDR3 length equals 15 residues. In germline, CDR1 is SEHNR, CDR2 FQNEAQ (reference sequence). Trimming took 3 bases from V and 6 from J, leaving 15 bases between them. CDR3 residues: CASSLGTGSVNEQFF. In nucleotides, the CDR3 is TGTGCCAGCAGCTTGGGAACAGGGAGTGTCAATGAGCAGTTCTTC.

This clonotype was picked up many times. The V and J genes are TRBV6-5 and TRBJ2-7, with 11 bases aligning to TRBD1. The junction had 5 bases not matched to a gene; V was cut back by 4 bases and J by 6 bases. Germline CDR1 and CDR2: MNHEY and SVGAGI. The CDR3 extends over 14 amino acids. Here the CDR3 reads CASSSPGQGGEQYF. The CDR3 coding sequence is TGTGCCAGCAGTTCTCCGGGACAGGGGGGCGAGCAGTACTTC.

For this clonotype: At one end the junction does not follow the germline gene, possibly because of a read error. The chain is built from TRBV11-2 and TRBJ2-7; D may correspond to TRBD1 or TRBD2 (5 bases each). The length of the CDR3 is 12 residues. The germline gives CDR1 SGHAT, CDR2 FQNNGV. Written as DNA, the CDR3 is TGTGCCAGCAGCCCCGGGGCCACATCGAGGGACTTC. Its translation is CASSPGATSRDF.

CDR3 sequence: CASIPLQYSGANVLTF. CDR3 nucleotides: TGTGCCAGCATACCCCTACAGTACTCTGGGGCCAACGTCCTGACTTTC. V gene TRBV27 combines with J gene TRBJ2-6, with D unclear. Germline V gives CDR1 MNHEY, CDR2 SMNVEV (reference sequence). The CDR3 spans 16 residues. With 7 bases removed from V and 0 bases from J, the gap between germline ends came to 13 bases.

This clonotype has a count of ten or more. The V gene is TRBV4-1, the J gene TRBJ2-1; TRBD2 matches at 8 bases. Germline V CDR1 and CDR2: MGHRA, YSYEKL. The CDR3 covers 17 residues. After removal of 1 base from V and 4 bases from J, the junction contained 9 bases not matched to a gene. The CDR3 region has the DNA TGCGCCAGCAGCCAAGTCGTAGCGGGGCTAACGTACAATGAGCAGTTCTTC. It encodes CASSQVVAGLTYNEQFF.

The gene calls are TRBV28 and TRBJ1-6, with TRBD1 as a possible D gene (5 bases). Trimming shortened V by 6 bases and J by 0 bases, and 24 bases separated the two germline ends. This CDR3 contains 20 residues. CDR1 and CDR2 (germline): MDHEN, SYDVKM. As DNA, the CDR3 is TGTGCCAGCAGCGCGCCCGGGGACTTCCTGACAAGCTCCTATAATTCACCCCTCCACTTT. This sequence encodes CASSAPGDFLTSSYNSPLHF.

The rearrangement links TRBV23-1 to TRBJ2-5; D possibly corresponds to TRBD1 (6 bases). TRBV23-1 is annotated as an ORF whose role is uncertain. The V and J ends lost 2 bases and 3 bases respectively, with 10 bases between them. The CDR3 has 14 amino acids. CDR3 sequence reads: CASSQKAGEETQYF. As DNA, the CDR3 is TGCGCCAGCAGTCAAAAGGCAGGGGAAGAGACCCAGTACTTC.

Here the CDR3 DNA reads TGTGCCACCAGCAGAGGAGCGGACGGGAAAAAACTGTTTTTT. This gives the protein CATSRGADGKKLFF. This chain connects TRBV15 to TRBJ1-4; D remains unclear. There are 14 residues in the CDR3. In germline, CDR1 is LNHNV, CDR2 YYDKDF (reference sequence). With 1 base removed from V and 9 bases from J, the gap between germline ends came to 12 bases.

This clonotype showed up just a few times. V is TRBV7-2 and J is TRBJ2-3; 14 positions agree with TRBD2. The CDR3 extends over 17 amino acids. CDR1 is SGHTA and CDR2 is FQGNSA in the germline V gene. With 5 bases clipped from V and 2 bases from J, the junction kept 6 bases outside the gene matches. The CDR3 DNA is TGTGCCAGCAGCCCCCGACTAGCGGGGGGGCCCACAGATACGCAGTATTTT. This translates into CASSPRLAGGPTDTQYF.

Here the CDR3 DNA reads TGCGCCAGCAGCGTGACAGGGAAGAACACCGGGGAGCTGTTTTTT. As protein: CASSVTGKNTGELFF. The chain carries TRBV5-1 and TRBJ2-2; 7 positions match TRBD1. Germline assignment: CDR1 SGHRS and CDR2 YFSETQ. V lost 4 bases to trimming and J lost 1 base; unmatched junction nucleotides: 4. The CDR3 spans 15 residues.

This clonotype was counted ten times or more. The gene calls are TRBV5-6 and TRBJ2-7; maybe TRBD1 (6 bases). Per germline, CDR1 SGHDT and CDR2 YYEEEE. V was trimmed by 4 bases and J by 0 bases, leaving 8 bases between them. The CDR3 loop spans 13 amino acids. CDR3 DNA: TGTGCCAGCAGCCACAGGGTCTCCTACGAGCAGTACTTC. Amino acids: CASSHRVSYEQYF.

In this sample, this clonotype turned up many times. The rearrangement joins TRBV12-3 or TRBV12-4 to TRBJ1-5; tentative D call: TRBD1 (6 bases). The CDR3 extends over 14 amino acids. Trimming removed 3 bases from V and 5 bases from J, with 11 bases in between. CDR3 in amino acids: CASSLSRGHQPQHF. For the CDR3, the DNA is TGTGCCAGCAGTTTGAGCAGGGGACATCAGCCCCAGCATTTT.

This clonotype showed up just a few times. The chain employs TRBV6-2 or TRBV6-3 and TRBJ2-4; TRBD1 matches 10 bases. Germline V CDR1 and CDR2: MNHEY, SVGEGT. This CDR3 is 15 amino acids long. V shed 6 bases and J 3 bases; nucleotides not matched to a gene: 5. The CDR3 bases are TGTGCCAGCAGCCAGACAGGGGGCGGCAAAAACATTCAGTACTTC. It is translated as CASSQTGGGKNIQYF.

V and J are TRBV20-1 and TRBJ2-7, with D possibly matching TRBD2 (5 bases). Per germline, CDR1 DFQATT and CDR2 SNEGSKA (reference sequence). The CDR3 is 15 residues long. Trimming stripped 6 bases from V and 2 bases from J, with 20 bases between. The CDR3 sequence: CSATKSSGIPYEQYF. In nucleotides, the CDR3 is TGCAGTGCGACAAAGAGTTCCGGGATACCCTACGAGCAGTACTTC.

This clonotype was counted a few times. The chain links TRBV5-1 to TRBJ1-4, with D perhaps TRBD1 (5 bases). V lost 3 bases, J lost 3 bases, and 12 bases lay in between. This CDR3 has 15 residues. CDR1 SGHRS and CDR2 YFSETQ come from the germline V gene. The CDR3 reads CASSWGRGANEKLFF. The CDR3 nucleotides read TGCGCCAGCAGCTGGGGACGGGGAGCTAATGAAAAACTGTTTTTT. The full variable domain, in which reference TRBV5-1 and TRBJ1-4 provide the parts outside the CDR3, is KAGVTQTPRYLIKTRGQQVTLSCSPISGHRSVSWYQQTPGQGLQFLFEYFSETQRNKGNFPGRFSGRQFSNSRSEMNVSTLELGDSALYLCASSWGRGANEKLFFGSGTQLSVL.

The rearrangement uses TRBV3-1 and TRBJ2-7; D possibly corresponds to TRBD1 (5 bases). V lost 4 bases to trimming and J lost 2 bases, with 12 bases between them. The CDR3 totals 14 residues. The germline V gene has CDR1 LGHDT and CDR2 YNNKEL (reference sequence). The CDR3 loop reads CASSPLTVPYEQYF. The CDR3 nucleotides are TGTGCCAGCAGCCCACTGACAGTTCCCTACGAGCAGTACTTC.

This clonotype was picked up many times. The chain couples TRBV7-6 to TRBJ2-1; 12 positions match TRBD2. The trim removed 5 bases at V and 8 bases at J, leaving 7 bases unmatched. Looked up from germline, CDR1 is SGHVS and CDR2 is FNYEAQ. The CDR3 has 15 amino acids. The CDR3 reads CASSQTSGRSDEQFF. Here the CDR3 DNA reads TGTGCCAGCAGCCAAACTAGCGGGAGGTCTGATGAGCAGTTCTTC.

This chain links TRBV3-1 with TRBJ2-2; D unresolved. The germline gives CDR1 LGHDT, CDR2 YNNKEL (reference sequence). The V end was cut by 8 bases, the J end by 0 bases, with 7 bases between. This CDR3 is built from 13 residues. The CDR3 sequence is CASQFANTGELFF. Here the CDR3 DNA reads TGTGCCAGCCAGTTCGCGAACACCGGGGAGCTGTTTTTT.

This clonotype has only a few counts. The chain is built from TRBV18 and TRBJ1-2; D unclear. V lost 2 bases and J 4 bases, leaving 11 bases between the germline ends. This CDR3 has 14 residues. CDR1 and CDR2 from the germline V gene are KGHSH and LQKENI. The CDR3 is CASSPGAGAYGYTF. Here the CDR3 DNA reads TGTGCCAGCTCACCAGGCGCAGGAGCCTATGGCTACACCTTC.

The table lists this clonotype with a few counts. The rearrangement uses TRBV18 and TRBJ2-5; possibly TRBD1 for D (5 bases). CDR3 length equals 13 residues. Germline CDR1 and CDR2: KGHSH and LQKENI. V lost 6 bases and J 4 bases, leaving 12 bases between the germline ends. The DNA for the CDR3 is TGTGCCAGCTCCCAACAGGCGACAGAGACCCAGTACTTC. Translation: CASSQQATETQYF. Full variable domain (rest looked up from reference TRBV18 and TRBJ2-5): NAGVMQNPRHLVRRRGQEARLRCSPMKGHSHVYWYRQLPEEGLKFMVYLQKENIIDESGMPKERFSAEFPKEGPSILRIQQVVRGDSAAYFCASSQQATETQYFGPGTRLLVL.

In this sample, this clonotype turned up a few times. This chain uses TRBV6-2 or TRBV6-3 with TRBJ2-3; TRBD2 agrees at 11 bases. The CDR3 sequence is 21 residues long. The trim removed 5 bases at V and 14 bases at J, leaving 33 bases unmatched. Looked up from germline, CDR1 is MNHEY and CDR2 is SVGEGT. The chain's CDR3 is CASSPRLPVTGGLAATTEGYF. The CDR3 DNA reads as TGTGCCAGCAGTCCGAGGCTCCCCGTGACAGGGGGACTAGCGGCGACGACAGAGGGGTATTTT.

The chain employs TRBV28 and TRBJ1-1, with D hard to call. V lost 10 bases to trimming and J lost 8 bases, with 14 bases between them. Germline V gene data show CDR1 as MDHEN and CDR2 as SYDVKM. The CDR3 covers 11 residues. This CDR3 reads CATIPLAEAFF. CDR3 DNA sequence: TGTGCCACCATTCCACTTGCCGAAGCTTTCTTT. Full variable domain (remainder filled in from reference TRBV28 and TRBJ1-1): DVKVTQSSRYLVKRTGEKVFLECVQDMDHENMFWYRQDPGLGLRLIYFSYDVKMKEKGDIPEGYSVSREKKERFSLILESASTNQTSMYLCATIPLAEAFFGQGTRLTVV.

The V gene is TRBV29-1, the J gene TRBJ2-7; 9 bases line up with TRBD1. Germline CDR1 reads SQVTM; CDR2 reads ANQGSEA. V shed 1 base and J 6 bases; nucleotides not matched to a gene: 10. The CDR3 covers 15 residues. The CDR3 is CSVEVRGQGPSEQYF. CDR3 coding DNA: TGCAGCGTTGAAGTCCGGGGACAGGGACCCTCCGAGCAGTACTTC.

This clonotype was seen only a few times. The V call is TRBV12-3 or TRBV12-4, the J call TRBJ1-6, with 7 bases identical to TRBD1. Germline trimming cut 6 bases from V and 7 bases from J; bases unmatched to any gene: 6. The CDR3 sequence is 14 residues long. CDR3 in amino acids: CASRRGQNNSPLHF. The CDR3, as DNA: TGTGCCAGCAGGCGGGGACAGAACAATTCACCCCTCCACTTT.

In this sample, this clonotype turned up a few times. J is TRBJ2-2 and V is TRBV19; perhaps TRBD1 as D (6 bases). Trimming shortened V by 6 bases and J by 3 bases, and 17 bases separated the two germline ends. Germline V lookup: CDR1 LNHDA, CDR2 SQIVND (reference sequence). The CDR3 is made up of 16 amino acids. CDR3 amino acids: CASSLPQGIYTGELFF. The CDR3, as DNA: TGTGCCAGTAGCCTACCCCAGGGGATTTACACCGGGGAGCTGTTTTTT.

In this sample, this clonotype turned up a few times. This rearrangement joins TRBV6-2 or TRBV6-3 to TRBJ2-5; 11 nucleotides align to TRBD2. Trimming took 6 bases from V and 2 from J; bases not matched to a gene: 2. Germline values: CDR1 MNHEY, CDR2 SVGEGT. The CDR3 sequence is 14 residues long. DNA for the CDR3: TGTGCCAGCAGAAGACTAGCGGGACAAGAGACCCAGTACTTC. Translating gives CASRRLAGQETQYF.

For the CDR3, the DNA is TGCGCCAGCAGCCAACCCCTAGCTAGCGGGATGTACAATGAGCAGTTCTTC. Protein: CASSQPLASGMYNEQFF. This chain links TRBV4-1 with TRBJ2-1; 9 bases are a match to TRBD2. From germline, CDR1 is MGHRA and CDR2 YSYEKL. The J segment lost 4 bases and the V segment lost 2 bases, leaving 9 bases of the junction unmatched. This CDR3 contains 17 residues.

The chain recombines TRBV9 with TRBJ2-7; 10 bases fit TRBD2. This CDR3 is 15 amino acids long. Germline V CDR1 and CDR2: SGDLS, YYNGEE. Losses at the gene ends were 4 bases for V and 5 bases for J; bases not matched to a gene: 9. CDR3: CASSLSGRAVDEQYF. The CDR3 DNA is TGTGCCAGCAGCCTGAGCGGGAGGGCCGTCGACGAGCAGTACTTC.